This is a list of T cell receptor beta chains from one sample in a study of shared clonotypes between healthy human individuals. Produced via immunoSEQ multiplex PCR; TCRdb's table is partial and in-frame only. The sample records just over 2,000,000 clones, approximately 94% being singletons. Sequencing input: naive CD8+ T cells sorted from blood. The receptors were gathered from a man aged 18 to 30 in good health. Both conserved end residues are part of each CDR3. The order of the fields is J gene, clone size, D gene, V gene, CDR3 DNA, CDR3 protein. D genes are given only for firm matches. The size entry is marked missing in some rows and otherwise reads once, few, many or a size class.

>TRBJ2-3|.|.|TRBV5-6
TGTGCCAGCAGCCGCGGGGCGGGCACAGATACGCAGTATTTT
CASSRGAGTDTQYF
>TRBJ2-5|.|.|TRBV6-5
TGTGCCAGCAGTTACTCGTACGGAGGCGGGCAAGAGACCCAGTACTTC
CASSYSYGGGQETQYF
>TRBJ1-1|.|.|TRBV6-6
TGTGCCAGCAGCCCGTTGGCAGGATGGGTGGGAACTGAAGCTTTCTTT
CASSPLAGWVGTEAFF
>TRBJ2-7|.|.|TRBV11-2
TGTGCCAGCAGCGGGGGAAGGGTGCCCTACGAGCAGTACTTC
CASSGGRVPYEQYF
>TRBJ2-7|.|.|TRBV9
TGTGCCAGCAGCGTAGACGACGGAGGGTACGAGCAGTACTTC
CASSVDDGGYEQYF
>TRBJ1-1|.|.|TRBV4-1
TGCGCCAGCAGGATAGGGACATCTGGAACTGAAGCTTTCTTT
CASRIGTSGTEAFF
>TRBJ1-3|once|TRBD1|TRBV7-6
TGTGCCAGCAGCCTTGGACAGGGGACTGGAAACACCATATATTTT
CASSLGQGTGNTIYF
>TRBJ2-5|.|.|TRBV5-6
TGTGCCAGCAGCCTCGGCGGAAGTTTGGCTCGAGAGACCCAGTACTTC
CASSLGGSLARETQYF
>TRBJ1-1|.|.|TRBV19
TGTGCCAGTAGTATAGGTTTAGACACTGAAGCTTTCTTT
CASSIGLDTEAFF
>TRBJ2-7|.|.|TRBV1
TGCACCAGCAGCCCGTCCGACAGGGGCTACGAGCAGTACTTC
CTSSPSDRGYEQYF
>TRBJ2-1|.|TRBD2|TRBV4-1
TGCGCCAGCAGCCAAGTTTCCGGGGTAGCGGGGGGTAATGAGCAGTTCTTC
CASSQVSGVAGGNEQFF
>TRBJ2-2|.|.|TRBV4-3
TGCGCCAGCAGCCAAGATGGAGAAGCTGTTAACACCGGGGAGCTGTTTTTT
CASSQDGEAVNTGELFF
>TRBJ1-1|once|.|TRBV11-2
TGTGCCAGCAGCTTCCGGGCCGAGAACACTGAAGCTTTCTTT
CASSFRAENTEAFF
>TRBJ1-4|.|.|TRBV19
TGTGCCAGTAGTATAGATCGGGAGGGCAGCACTAATGAAAAACTGTTTTTT
CASSIDREGSTNEKLFF
>TRBJ2-7|.|.|TRBV27
TGTGCCAGCAGTCCGCAGGGCCTCGCTGAGCAGTACTTC
CASSPQGLAEQYF